The 14 T cell receptor beta chains presented below share a single source sample, sequenced in a study of untreated major depressive disorder. Their antigens remain unidentified. Study-wide findings and caveats: Compared with controls, depressed patients showed more TRBV05-01 (Vbeta 5.1) usage in CD4+ T cells.

The method was immunoSEQ multiplex PCR; TCRdb's version includes in-frame clones alone and lacks a portion of them. The sample lists 20,000 or so clones; roughly 90% were seen once. Sequencing used CD4+ T cells from PBMCs. These receptors came from a woman aged 40-49 years with major depressive disorder.

V gene TRBV4-2 combines with J gene TRBJ1-6; 8 bases are shared with TRBD1. The V and J ends lost 0 bases and 8 bases, in that order; junction bases with no gene match: 3. In germline, CDR1 is LGHNA, CDR2 YNFKEQ. This CDR3 has 15 residues. CDR3 DNA: TGTGCCAGCAGCCAAGAACGGGACAGGTATTCACCCCTCCACTTT. It yields the protein CASSQERDRYSPLHF.

V and J are TRBV5-1 and TRBJ1-1, with 7 bases that match TRBD1. Trimming cost V 6 bases and J 1 base; bases outside gene matches: 6. Germline CDR1 SGHRS, CDR2 YFSETQ. The CDR3 runs 14 residues. The CDR3 loop is CASKPGTANTEAFF. The CDR3 bases are TGCGCCAGCAAGCCCGGGACAGCGAACACTGAAGCTTTCTTT.

This chain connects TRBV9 to TRBJ2-7; D perhaps matches TRBD1 (6 bases). The CDR3 extends over 15 amino acids. Per germline, CDR1 SGDLS and CDR2 YYNGEE. V lost 0 bases to trimming and J lost 2 bases, with 12 bases between them. CDR3 nucleotide sequence: TGTGCCAGCAGCGTAGGGACAGAGGCCGCCTACGAGCAGTACTTC. It yields the protein CASSVGTEAAYEQYF.

The chain carries TRBV15 and TRBJ1-1; D uncertain. The V gene's germline CDR1 is LNHNV and CDR2 YYDKDF (reference sequence). V was shortened by 0 bases and J by 10 bases, with 9 bases between the two germline ends. The CDR3 is 12 residues long. For the CDR3, the DNA is TGTGCCACCAGCAGAGACAAAGGGAGAGCTTTCTTT. The encoded protein is CATSRDKGRAFF. The full variable domain, in which reference TRBV15 and TRBJ1-1 provide the parts outside the CDR3, is DAMVIQNPRYQVTQFGKPVTLSCSQTLNHNVMYWYQQKSSQAPKLLFHYYDKDFNNEADTPDNFQSRRPNTSFCFLDIRSPGLGDTAMYLCATSRDKGRAFFGQGTRLTVV.

The sample holds a few counts of this clone. This chain connects TRBV11-2 to TRBJ2-3; 9 bases fit TRBD1. CDR3 size: 14 residues. Germline assignment: CDR1 SGHAT and CDR2 FQNNGV. Trimming cost V 2 bases and J 4 bases; bases outside gene matches: 1. CDR3 sequence: CASSLTGGADTQYF. Here the CDR3 DNA reads TGTGCCAGCAGCTTAACAGGGGGCGCAGATACGCAGTATTTT.

The V gene is TRBV9, the J gene TRBJ2-7; 13 positions match TRBD2. This CDR3 has 15 residues. The germline CDR1 and CDR2 sequences are SGDLS and YYNGEE. With 4 bases clipped from V and 4 bases from J, the junction kept 5 bases outside the gene matches. The CDR3 spells CASSYPGLAGYEQYF. The CDR3 DNA follows: TGTGCCAGCAGCTATCCGGGACTAGCGGGGTACGAGCAGTACTTC.

By frequency in the sample, this clone is medium-sized. V gene TRBV29-1 combines with J gene TRBJ1-1, with TRBD1 matching over 9 bases. CDR1 and CDR2 from the germline V gene are SQVTM and ANQGSEA. The V gene end was trimmed by 7 bases and the J gene end by 0 bases; junction bases not matched to a gene: 3. This CDR3 has 13 amino acids. The chain's CDR3 is CSGGDRVNTEAFF. Written as DNA, the CDR3 is TGCAGCGGGGGGGACAGGGTGAACACTGAAGCTTTCTTT.

This clone was counted once. The chain joins TRBV5-6 to TRBJ1-1, with 9 positions matching TRBD1. From germline, CDR1 is SGHDT and CDR2 YYEEEE. This CDR3 is 14 amino acids long. Trimming removed 2 bases from V and 3 bases from J; junction bases left unmatched: 2. The CDR3 DNA sequence: TGTGCCAGCAGCTTACAGGGGGCAGACACTGAAGCTTTCTTT. Amino acid sequence: CASSLQGADTEAFF.

The V call is TRBV7-3, the J call TRBJ2-1; D unclear. The CDR3 consists of 15 residues. CDR1 and CDR2 from the germline V gene are SGHTA and FQGTGA. Trimming cost V 5 bases and J 0 bases, with 11 bases left between them. CDR3 region: CASSPFDSSYNEQFF. CDR3 DNA sequence: TGTGCCAGCAGCCCCTTCGATAGCTCCTACAATGAGCAGTTCTTC.

The rearrangement uses TRBV19 and TRBJ2-5; TRBD2 matches 7 bases. The CDR3 runs 17 residues. Germline V gene data show CDR1 as LNHDA and CDR2 as SQIVND (reference sequence). Germline trimming cut 3 bases from V and 1 base from J; bases unmatched to any gene: 11. The CDR3 coding sequence is TGTGCCAGTAGTATTAGGAGCGGGACCGGGGTCCAAGAGACCCAGTACTTC. Its translation: CASSIRSGTGVQETQYF.

The V gene is TRBV14, the J gene TRBJ2-7, with unresolved D. Germline V gene data show CDR1 as SGHDN and CDR2 as FVKESK. The CDR3 covers 13 residues. Trimming pared 5 bases from V and 0 bases from J, leaving 8 bases between. This CDR3 is CASSKGSSYEQYF. In nucleotides, the CDR3 is TGTGCCAGCAGCAAAGGGTCCTCCTACGAGCAGTACTTC. Filled out from reference TRBV14 and TRBJ2-7, the complete variable domain reads EAGVTQFPSHSVIEKGQTVTLRCDPISGHDNLYWYRRVMGKEIKFLLHFVKESKQDESGMPNNRFLAERTGGTYSTLKVQPAELEDSGVYFCASSKGSSYEQYFGPGTRLTVT.

This clone has a single count. CDR3 in amino acids: CASSHRSAGGFYEQYV. CDR3 bases: TGTGCCAGCAGCCACAGGTCGGCAGGAGGCTTCTACGAGCAGTACGTC. The chain is built from TRBV5-4 and TRBJ2-7; D is perhaps TRBD1 or TRBD2 (5 bases each). The CDR3 runs 16 residues. The germline V gene has CDR1 SGHNT and CDR2 YYREEE (reference sequence). Trimming left V 4 bases short and J 3 bases short, with 20 bases between.

The chain combines TRBV2 with TRBJ2-1; 11 bases are a match to TRBD2. This CDR3 is 16 amino acids long. V shed 4 bases, J shed 2 bases, and the junction held 4 bases outside the gene matches. Germline CDR1 SNHLY, CDR2 FYNNEI. DNA for the CDR3: TGTGCCAGCAGTGTGGGGACTAGCGGACCCTACAATGAGCAGTTCTTC. It encodes CASSVGTSGPYNEQFF.

This chain joins TRBV13 and TRBJ1-1; D call uncertain. The CDR3 is made up of 14 amino acids. Germline-derived CDR1 and CDR2 are PRHDT and FYEKMQ (reference sequence). The germline V and J ends were trimmed by 7 bases and 13 bases, with 25 bases remaining between them. The CDR3 DNA sequence: TGTGCCAGCAAGTCGGTCCCAGGTAGCCCATCGGGTTTCTTT. Encoded protein: CASKSVPGSPSGFF.